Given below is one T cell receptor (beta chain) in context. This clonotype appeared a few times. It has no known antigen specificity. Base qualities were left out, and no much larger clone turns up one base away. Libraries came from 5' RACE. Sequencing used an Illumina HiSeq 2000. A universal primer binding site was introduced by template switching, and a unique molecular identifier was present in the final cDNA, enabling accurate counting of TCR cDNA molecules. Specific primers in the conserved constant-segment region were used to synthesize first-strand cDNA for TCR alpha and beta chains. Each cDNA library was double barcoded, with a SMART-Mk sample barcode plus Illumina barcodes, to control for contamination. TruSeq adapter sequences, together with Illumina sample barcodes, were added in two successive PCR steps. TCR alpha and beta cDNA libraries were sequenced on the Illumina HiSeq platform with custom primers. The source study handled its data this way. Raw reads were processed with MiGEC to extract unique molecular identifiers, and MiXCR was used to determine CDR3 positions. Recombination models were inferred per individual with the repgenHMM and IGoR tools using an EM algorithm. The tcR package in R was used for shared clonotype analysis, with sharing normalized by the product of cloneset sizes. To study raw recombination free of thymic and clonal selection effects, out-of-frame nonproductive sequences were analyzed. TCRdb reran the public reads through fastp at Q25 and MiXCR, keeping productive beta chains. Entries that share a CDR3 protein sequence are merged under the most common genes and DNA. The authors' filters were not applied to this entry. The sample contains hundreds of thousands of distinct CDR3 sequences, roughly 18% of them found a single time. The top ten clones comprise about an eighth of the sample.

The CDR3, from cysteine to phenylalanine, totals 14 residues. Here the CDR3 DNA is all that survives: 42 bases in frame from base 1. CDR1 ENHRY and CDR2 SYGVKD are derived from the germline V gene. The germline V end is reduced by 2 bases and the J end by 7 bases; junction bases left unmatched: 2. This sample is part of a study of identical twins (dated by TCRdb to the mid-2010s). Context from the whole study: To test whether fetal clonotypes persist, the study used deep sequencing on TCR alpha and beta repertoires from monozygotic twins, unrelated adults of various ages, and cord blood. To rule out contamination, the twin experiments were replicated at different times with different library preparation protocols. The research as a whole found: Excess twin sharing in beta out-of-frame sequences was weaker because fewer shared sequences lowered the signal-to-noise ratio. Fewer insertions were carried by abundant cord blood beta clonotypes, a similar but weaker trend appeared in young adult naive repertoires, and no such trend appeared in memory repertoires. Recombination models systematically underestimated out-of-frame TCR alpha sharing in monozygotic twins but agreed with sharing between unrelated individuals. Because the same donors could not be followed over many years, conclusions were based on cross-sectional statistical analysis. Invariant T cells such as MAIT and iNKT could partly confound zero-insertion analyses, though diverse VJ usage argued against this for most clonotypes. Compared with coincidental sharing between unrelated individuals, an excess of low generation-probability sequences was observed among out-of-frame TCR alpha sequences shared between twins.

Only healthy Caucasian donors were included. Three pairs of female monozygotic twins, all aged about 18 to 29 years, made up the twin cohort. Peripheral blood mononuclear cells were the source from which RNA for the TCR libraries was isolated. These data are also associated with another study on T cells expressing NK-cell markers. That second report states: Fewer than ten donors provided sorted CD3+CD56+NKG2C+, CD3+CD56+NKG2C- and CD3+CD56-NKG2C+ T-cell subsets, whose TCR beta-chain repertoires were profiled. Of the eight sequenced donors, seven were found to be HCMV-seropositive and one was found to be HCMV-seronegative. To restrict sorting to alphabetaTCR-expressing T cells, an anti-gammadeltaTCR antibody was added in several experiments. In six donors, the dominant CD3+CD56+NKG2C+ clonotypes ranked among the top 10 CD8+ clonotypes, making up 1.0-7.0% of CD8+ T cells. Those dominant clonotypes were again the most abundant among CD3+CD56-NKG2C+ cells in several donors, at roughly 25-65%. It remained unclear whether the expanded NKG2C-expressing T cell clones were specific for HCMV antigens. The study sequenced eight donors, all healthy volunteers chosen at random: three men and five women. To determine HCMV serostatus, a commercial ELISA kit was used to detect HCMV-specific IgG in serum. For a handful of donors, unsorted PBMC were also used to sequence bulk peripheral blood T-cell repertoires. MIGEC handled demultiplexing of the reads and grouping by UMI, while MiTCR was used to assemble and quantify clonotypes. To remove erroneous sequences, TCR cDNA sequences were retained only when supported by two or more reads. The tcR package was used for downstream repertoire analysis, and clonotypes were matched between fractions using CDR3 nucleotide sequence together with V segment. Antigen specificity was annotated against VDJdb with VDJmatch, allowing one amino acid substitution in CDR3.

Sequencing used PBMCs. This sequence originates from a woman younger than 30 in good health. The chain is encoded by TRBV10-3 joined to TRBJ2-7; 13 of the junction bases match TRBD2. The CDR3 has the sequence CAISEGLAGVEQYF. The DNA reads TGTGCCATCAGTGAGGGACTAGCGGGAGTGGAGCAGTACTTC.